This TCR beta chain emerged from a study of T-cell reconstitution after alpha-beta-depleted transplantation in children. Broader study findings: Alpha-beta T cells about two months after transplant reportedly derived from several hundred expanded graft clones.

Per germline, CDR1 SQVTM and CDR2 ANQGSEA. V was pared by 3 bases and J by 1 base, with 10 bases between. The CDR3 totals 14 residues. Construction of the TCRbeta library involved unique molecular identifiers. One entry per CDR3 protein, called by TCRdb with MiXCR from the PCR reads. The sample contains about 240,000 distinct CDR3 sequences, over 20% of which appear only once. This clonotype showed up just a few times. Its antigen is not identified. The chain employs TRBV29-1 and TRBJ2-4; D gene unclear. Sequencing was performed on PBMCs, taken before TCRalphabeta/CD19-depleted stem cell transplant. This receptor was identified in a girl aged 2 to 9 with Fanconi anemia, due to receive a stem cell transplant. The CDR3 DNA follows: TGCAGCGTTGACCCCGAAGGGGCCAAAAACATTCAGTACTTC. Its translation is CSVDPEGAKNIQYF.